Listed here are 26 T cell receptor beta chains from one sample, sequenced in a study of Tregs in tolerant kidney transplant recipients. TCRdb's table, derived via immunoSEQ multiplex PCR, lists solely in-frame clones and lacks some. The repertoire holds around 20,000 clones, roughly 82% seen once, with 2.5% in the top ten. The sequencing input was Tregs from blood. These receptors were obtained from a human donor in good health.

This clone has a single count. The chain links TRBV7-9 to TRBJ2-3; possible D gene TRBD2, 5 bases. Germline V CDR1 and CDR2: SEHNR, FQNEAQ (reference sequence). The CDR3 loop spans 16 amino acids. V lost 1 base to trimming and J lost 5 bases, with 16 bases between them. The CDR3 DNA follows: TGTGCCAGCAGCTTAGGGAGGAGTGTGGTGGTAGATACGCAGTATTTT. Protein: CASSLGRSVVVDTQYF.

This chain links TRBV5-6 with TRBJ2-6; possibly TRBD1 or TRBD2 for D (5 bases each). The CDR3 totals 18 residues. Germline V CDR1 and CDR2: SGHDT, YYEEEE. Trimming shortened V by 4 bases and J by 2 bases, and 19 bases separated the two germline ends. The DNA of the CDR3 is TGTGCCAGCAGCACCTTTCGGGGCACCCTGCCTGGGGCCAACGTCCTGACTTTC. Amino acid sequence: CASSTFRGTLPGANVLTF.

The chain recombines TRBV19 with TRBJ2-7, with 7 nucleotides matching TRBD1. Per germline, CDR1 LNHDA and CDR2 SQIVND (reference sequence). Trimming at V came to 10 bases and at J to 1 base, leaving 4 bases not matched to a gene. This CDR3 has 12 amino acids. This CDR3 reads CATTGQSYEQYF. CDR3 nucleotide sequence: TGTGCCACCACGGGACAGTCCTACGAGCAGTACTTC.

This sequence joins TRBV6-9 and TRBJ1-2; D call uncertain. Trimming took 3 bases from V and 4 from J, leaving 15 bases between them. The CDR3 is 15 residues long. The V gene's germline CDR1 is MNHGY and CDR2 SVAAGI. The CDR3 bases are TGTGCCAGCAGTTACTCGAATGTGGGTGGCTATGGCTACACCTTC. This encodes CASSYSNVGGYGYTF.

The V call is TRBV5-6, the J call TRBJ2-7; a weak D match, TRBD1 (6 bases). The CDR3 is 13 residues long. Trimming removed 7 bases from V and 2 bases from J, with 13 bases in between. The germline V gene has CDR1 SGHDT and CDR2 YYEEEE. CDR3 in DNA: TGTGCCAGCTCTCAGGGGCTCGCCTACGAGCAGTACTTC. This gives the protein CASSQGLAYEQYF.

This sequence joins TRBV5-1 and TRBJ2-7; 12 bases are a match to TRBD2. The CDR3 has 18 residues. CDR1 is SGHRS, CDR2 YFSETQ, per germline. The ends lost 4 bases at V and 2 bases at J; junction bases unmatched: 13. Here the CDR3 DNA reads TGCGCCAGCAGCCCAGGACTAGCGGGACGTAGACTCGCCTACGAGCAGTACTTC. Its protein product is CASSPGLAGRRLAYEQYF.

The chain links TRBV5-1 to TRBJ2-1, with 8 bases fitting TRBD2. The V gene's germline CDR1 is SGHRS and CDR2 YFSETQ. V trimming: 3 bases; J trimming: 4 bases; junction bases outside the gene matches: 9. CDR3 size: 16 residues. The CDR3 nucleotides are TGCGCCAGCAGCTCTGCTTGGACTAGCCCGTACAATGAGCAGTTCTTC. This translates into CASSSAWTSPYNEQFF.

J is TRBJ2-2 and V is TRBV6-1, with 11 bases matching TRBD2. The CDR3 spans 15 residues. V gave up 5 bases and J gave up 7 bases; unmatched junction bases: 6. CDR1 is MNHNS and CDR2 is SASEGT in the germline V gene. DNA of the CDR3: TGTGCCAGCAGTTTAGCGGGGGGGCCGATCGGGGAGCTGTTTTTT. This encodes CASSLAGGPIGELFF.

This chain connects TRBV6-1 to TRBJ1-5; possible D gene TRBD1, 5 bases. Germline V lookup: CDR1 MNHNS, CDR2 SASEGT. V lost 10 bases and J 1 base, leaving 17 bases between the germline ends. There are 15 residues in the CDR3. The CDR3 sequence: CATWGDPSSNQPQHF. DNA of the CDR3: TGTGCCACCTGGGGGGATCCCTCAAGCAATCAGCCCCAGCATTTT.

The chain is built from TRBV6-5 and TRBJ2-1; D ambiguous. The V and J ends lost 0 bases and 0 bases respectively, with 9 bases between them. Per germline, CDR1 MNHEY and CDR2 SVGAGI. The CDR3 extends over 16 amino acids. The CDR3 sequence: CASSYSDVSSYNEQFF. For the CDR3, the DNA is TGTGCCAGCAGTTACTCGGACGTGAGCTCCTACAATGAGCAGTTCTTC.

The CDR3: CASSSLRGTYRSPLHF. The CDR3 nucleotides are TGTGCCAGCAGTTCCCTCCGTGGGACCTACCGATCACCCCTCCACTTT. This chain uses TRBV11-2 with TRBJ1-6, with a possible D match to TRBD1 (5 bases). There are 16 residues in the CDR3. Germline V gene data show CDR1 as SGHAT and CDR2 as FQNNGV. Trimming stripped 6 bases from V and 10 bases from J, with 22 bases between.

J is TRBJ2-2 and V is TRBV5-1; 11 bases agree with TRBD2. V dropped 5 bases and J dropped 4; count of bases not matched to a gene: 10. The germline V gene encodes CDR1 SGHRS and CDR2 YFSETQ. The CDR3 sequence is 17 residues long. CDR3 nucleotide sequence: TGCGCCAGCAGGGGGAAGACTAGCGGGACCGGCACCGGGGAGCTGTTTTTT. Amino acid sequence: CASRGKTSGTGTGELFF.

This chain links TRBV29-1 with TRBJ2-3; D may be TRBD1 or TRBD2 (5 bases each). The CDR3 is made up of 12 amino acids. The germline gives CDR1 SQVTM, CDR2 ANQGSEA. Trimming pared 3 bases from V and 4 bases from J, leaving 8 bases between. The CDR3 is CSVDWGSDTQYF. The DNA of the CDR3 is TGCAGCGTTGATTGGGGGTCAGATACGCAGTATTTT.

The V gene is TRBV6-6, the J gene TRBJ2-1; 7 bases agree with TRBD2. Germline-derived CDR1 and CDR2 are MNHNY and SVGAGI (reference sequence). V was clipped by 1 base and J by 0 bases; unmatched bases: 3. This CDR3 is built from 16 residues. The CDR3 loop reads CASSYWPGGSYNEQFF. The CDR3 bases are TGTGCCAGCAGTTACTGGCCGGGAGGCTCCTACAATGAGCAGTTCTTC.

Comment on this clone: A much larger clone differs by one base, so this may be a read error. Within the sample, other DNA sequences also encode this same CDR3. This sequence joins TRBV4-1 and TRBJ2-3; D gene ambiguous. The CDR3 runs to 15 residues. CDR1 is MGHRA, CDR2 YSYEKL, per germline. V lost 0 bases and J lost 2, with 9 bases in between. This chain's CDR3 is CASSQERLDTDTQYF. CDR3 nucleotide sequence: TGCGCCAGCAGCCAAGAGAGGTTAGACACAGATACGCAGTATTTT.

V and J are TRBV5-1 and TRBJ2-2; TRBD2 is a possible D gene (6 bases). V lost 1 base, J lost 0 bases, and 16 bases lay in between. Germline CDR1 reads SGHRS; CDR2 reads YFSETQ. This CDR3 spans 18 amino acids. CDR3 in DNA: TGCGCCAGCAGCTTGATAGGTTCGGGCGGGGCGAACACCGGGGAGCTGTTTTTT. Amino acid sequence: CASSLIGSGGANTGELFF.

The gene calls are TRBV19 and TRBJ2-2; TRBD1 matches at 9 bases. The V gene's germline CDR1 is LNHDA and CDR2 SQIVND (reference sequence). V lost 8 bases, J lost 5 bases, and 6 bases stayed unmatched. CDR3 length: 14 amino acids. CDR3 protein: CASLRQGGTGELFF. The CDR3 DNA follows: TGTGCCAGTCTCCGACAGGGGGGGACCGGGGAGCTGTTTTTT.

The genes are TRBV7-9 and TRBJ1-2, with D maybe TRBD1 (6 bases). V shed 3 bases and J shed 5 bases, with 13 bases lying between them. The CDR3 length is 14 residues. CDR1 and CDR2 from the germline V gene are SEHNR and FQNEAQ (reference sequence). CDR3 amino acids: CASSFRGSQYGYTF. The CDR3 region has the DNA TGTGCCAGCAGCTTTAGGGGGTCACAATATGGCTACACCTTC.

The chain joins TRBV7-9 to TRBJ2-1; 10 bases agree with TRBD2. The germline V gene encodes CDR1 SEHNR and CDR2 FQNEAQ (reference sequence). The CDR3 is 14 residues long. Losses at the gene ends were 3 bases for V and 8 bases for J; bases not matched to a gene: 4. The CDR3 DNA sequence: TGTGCCAGCAGCTTCGTGACTAGCGGGTATGAGCAGTTCTTC. As protein: CASSFVTSGYEQFF.

Only a few counts were recorded for this clone. The CDR3 nucleotides read TGTGCCAGCAGCTTATGGCCCCGACAGGGTAGTAGATATTCACCCCTCCACTTT. Residues: CASSLWPRQGSRYSPLHF. The V gene is TRBV7-8, the J gene TRBJ1-6; 7 bases line up with TRBD1. This CDR3 is 18 amino acids long. Germline CDR1 is SGHVS and CDR2 is FQNEAQ. The V gene end was trimmed by 2 bases and the J gene end by 8 bases; junction bases not matched to a gene: 15.

The rearrangement uses TRBV7-9 and TRBJ2-2; 8 positions match TRBD1. This CDR3 is built from 15 residues. After removal of 5 bases from V and 3 bases from J, the junction contained 5 bases not matched to a gene. Germline V lookup: CDR1 SEHNR, CDR2 FQNEAQ (reference sequence). The CDR3 spells CASSPLDRDTGELFF. The DNA of the CDR3 is TGTGCCAGCAGCCCTCTGGACAGGGACACCGGGGAGCTGTTTTTT.

This clone was seen only once. The chain is built from TRBV5-5 and TRBJ2-5; no clear D gene. The better agreement between TRBJ2-7 and the DNA end casts doubt on the J call. The CDR3 covers 11 residues. The germline gives CDR1 SGHKS, CDR2 YYEKEE (reference sequence). The CDR3 loop is CASSLEYEQYF. CDR3 bases: TGTGCCAGCAGCTTGGAGTACGAGCAGTACTTC.

This clone was detected only a few times. The CDR3 DNA reads TGTGCCAGCAGTGAATTGACTGGGACCTACAATGAGCAGTTCTTC. Protein product: CASSELTGTYNEQFF. V and J are TRBV25-1 and TRBJ2-1; D is uncertain. The germline CDR1 and CDR2 sequences are MGHDK and SYGVNS. The CDR3 has 15 amino acids. V was clipped by 1 base and J by 2 bases, with 9 bases between them.

This clone was seen a single time. This chain links TRBV2 with TRBJ1-3; D not resolved. V lost 6 bases and J lost 2, with 14 bases in between. CDR1 is SNHLY, CDR2 FYNNEI, per germline. The CDR3 is 15 residues long. The CDR3 DNA sequence: TGTGCCAGCAGCTTTGTAACAGAGCCTGGAAACACCATATATTTT. This gives the protein CASSFVTEPGNTIYF.

This chain links TRBV6-5 with TRBJ1-2; D is possibly TRBD1 (6 bases). This CDR3 contains 15 residues. Germline-derived CDR1 and CDR2 are MNHEY and SVGAGI. V was pared by 0 bases and J by 6 bases, with 14 bases between. The CDR3 loop is CASSYSRTARDGYTF. The CDR3 nucleotides are TGTGCCAGCAGTTACTCGAGGACAGCAAGGGATGGCTACACCTTC.

The chain carries TRBV20-1 and TRBJ2-1; the D is unclear. The V end was cut by 0 bases, the J end by 5 bases, with 2 bases between. CDR1 DFQATT and CDR2 SNEGSKA come from the germline V gene (reference sequence). The CDR3 runs 11 residues. The CDR3 here is CSARDNNEQFF. In nucleotides, the CDR3 is TGCAGTGCTAGAGACAACAATGAGCAGTTCTTC.